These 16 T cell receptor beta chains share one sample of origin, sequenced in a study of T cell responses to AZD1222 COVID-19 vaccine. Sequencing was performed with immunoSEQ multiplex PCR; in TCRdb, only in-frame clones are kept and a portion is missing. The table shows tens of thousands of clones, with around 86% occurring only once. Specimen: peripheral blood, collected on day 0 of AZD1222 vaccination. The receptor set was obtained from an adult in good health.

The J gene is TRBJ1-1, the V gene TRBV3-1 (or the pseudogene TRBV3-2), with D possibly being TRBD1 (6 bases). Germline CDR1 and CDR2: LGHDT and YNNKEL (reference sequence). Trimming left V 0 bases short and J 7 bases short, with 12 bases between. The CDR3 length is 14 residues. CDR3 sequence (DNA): TGTGCCAGCAGCCAAGAAGGGACAACCAGTGAAGCTTTCTTT. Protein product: CASSQEGTTSEAFF.

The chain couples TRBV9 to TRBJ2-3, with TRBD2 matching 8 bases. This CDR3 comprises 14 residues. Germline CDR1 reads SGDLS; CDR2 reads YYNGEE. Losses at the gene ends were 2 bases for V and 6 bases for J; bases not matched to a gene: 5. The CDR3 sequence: CASSVGTSFDTQYF. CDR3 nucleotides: TGTGCCAGCAGCGTGGGGACTAGTTTTGATACGCAGTATTTT.

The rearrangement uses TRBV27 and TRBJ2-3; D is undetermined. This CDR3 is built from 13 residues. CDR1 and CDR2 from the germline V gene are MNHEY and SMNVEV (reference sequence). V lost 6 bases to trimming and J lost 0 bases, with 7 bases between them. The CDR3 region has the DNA TGTGCCAGCAGGGAGCCAAGCACAGATACGCAGTATTTT. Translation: CASREPSTDTQYF.

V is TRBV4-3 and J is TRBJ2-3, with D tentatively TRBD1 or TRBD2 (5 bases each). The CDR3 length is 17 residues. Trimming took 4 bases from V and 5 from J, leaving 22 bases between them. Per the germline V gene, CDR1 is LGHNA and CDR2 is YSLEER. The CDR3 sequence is CASSPFRGARAGDTQYF. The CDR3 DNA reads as TGCGCCAGCAGCCCCTTTAGAGGGGCGCGAGCAGGAGATACGCAGTATTTT.

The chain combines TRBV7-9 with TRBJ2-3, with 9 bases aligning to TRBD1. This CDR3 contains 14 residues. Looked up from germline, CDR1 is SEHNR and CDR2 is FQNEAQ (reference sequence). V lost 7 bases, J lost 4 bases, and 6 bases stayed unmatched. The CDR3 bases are TGTGCCAGCACCAGGACAGGGGAGGCAGATACGCAGTATTTT. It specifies CASTRTGEADTQYF.

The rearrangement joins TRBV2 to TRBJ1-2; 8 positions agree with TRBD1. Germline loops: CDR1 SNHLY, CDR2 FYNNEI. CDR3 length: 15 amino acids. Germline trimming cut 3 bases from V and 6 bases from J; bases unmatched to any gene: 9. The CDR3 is CASSEVRETGDGYTF. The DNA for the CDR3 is TGTGCCAGCAGTGAGGTCCGGGAGACAGGGGATGGCTACACCTTC.

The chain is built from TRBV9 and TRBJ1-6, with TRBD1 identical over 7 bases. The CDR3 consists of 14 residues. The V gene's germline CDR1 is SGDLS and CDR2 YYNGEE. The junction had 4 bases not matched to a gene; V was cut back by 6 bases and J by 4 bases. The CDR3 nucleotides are TGTGCCAGCAACAGGGACAGTTATAATTCACCCCTCCACTTT. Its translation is CASNRDSYNSPLHF.

The DNA for the CDR3 is TGCGCCAGCAGCGCGGGGGACAGAACGAATTCACCCCTCCACTTT. It encodes CASSAGDRTNSPLHF. The gene calls are TRBV5-1 and TRBJ1-6; 7 bases are a match to TRBD1. Losses at the gene ends were 4 bases for V and 7 bases for J; bases not matched to a gene: 8. CDR3 length: 15 residues. The germline V gene has CDR1 SGHRS and CDR2 YFSETQ. The whole variable domain, remainder taken from reference TRBV5-1 and TRBJ1-6, is KAGVTQTPRYLIKTRGQQVTLSCSPISGHRSVSWYQQTPGQGLQFLFEYFSETQRNKGNFPGRFSGRQFSNSRSEMNVSTLELGDSALYLCASSAGDRTNSPLHFGNGTRLTVT.

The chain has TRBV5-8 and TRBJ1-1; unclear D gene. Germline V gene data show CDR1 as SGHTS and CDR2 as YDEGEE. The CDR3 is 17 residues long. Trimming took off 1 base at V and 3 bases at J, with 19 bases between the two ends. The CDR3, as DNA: TGTGCCAGCAGCTTGATTTATGGGTCCCGTGGAGACACTGAAGCTTTCTTT. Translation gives CASSLIYGSRGDTEAFF.

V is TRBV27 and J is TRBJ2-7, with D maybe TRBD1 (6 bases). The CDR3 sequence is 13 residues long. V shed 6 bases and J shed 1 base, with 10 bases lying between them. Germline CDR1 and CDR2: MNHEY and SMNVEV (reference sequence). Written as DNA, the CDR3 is TGTGCCAGCAGCCTGACAGGTTCCTACGAGCAGTACTTC. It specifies CASSLTGSYEQYF.

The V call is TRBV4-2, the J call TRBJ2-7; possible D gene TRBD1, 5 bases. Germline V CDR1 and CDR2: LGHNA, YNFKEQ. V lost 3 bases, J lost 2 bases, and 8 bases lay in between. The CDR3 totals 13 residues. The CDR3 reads CASSHDRTYEQYF. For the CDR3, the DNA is TGTGCCAGCAGCCACGACAGAACCTACGAGCAGTACTTC.

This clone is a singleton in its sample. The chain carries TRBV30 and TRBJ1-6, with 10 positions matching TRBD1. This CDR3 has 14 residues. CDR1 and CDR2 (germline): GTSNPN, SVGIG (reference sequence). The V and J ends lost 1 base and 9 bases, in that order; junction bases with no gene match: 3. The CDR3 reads CAWSAWTGGSPLHF. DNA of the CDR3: TGTGCCTGGAGTGCCTGGACAGGGGGTTCACCCCTCCACTTT.

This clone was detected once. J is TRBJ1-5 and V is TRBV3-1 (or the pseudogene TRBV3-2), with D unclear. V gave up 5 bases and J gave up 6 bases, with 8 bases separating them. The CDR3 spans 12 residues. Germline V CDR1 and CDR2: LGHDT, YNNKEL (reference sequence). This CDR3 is CASSTGSQPQHF. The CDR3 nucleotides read TGTGCCAGCAGCACGGGGAGTCAGCCCCAGCATTTT.

The DNA for the CDR3 is TGCGCCAGCAGCCAAAGTGGGGGGGCCACTGAAGCTTTCTTT. Protein sequence: CASSQSGGATEAFF. The chain employs TRBV4-3 and TRBJ1-1, with D possibly matching TRBD1 (6 bases). Trimming removed 2 bases from V and 4 bases from J, with 11 bases in between. The CDR3 is 14 amino acids. Germline lookup yields CDR1 LGHNA and CDR2 YSLEER.

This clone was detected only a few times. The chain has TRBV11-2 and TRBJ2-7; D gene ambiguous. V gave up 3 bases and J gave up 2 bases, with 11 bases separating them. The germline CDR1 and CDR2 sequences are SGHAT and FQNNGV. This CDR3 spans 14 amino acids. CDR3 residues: CASSLAGPPYEQYF. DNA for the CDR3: TGTGCCAGCAGCTTGGCAGGACCCCCCTACGAGCAGTACTTC.

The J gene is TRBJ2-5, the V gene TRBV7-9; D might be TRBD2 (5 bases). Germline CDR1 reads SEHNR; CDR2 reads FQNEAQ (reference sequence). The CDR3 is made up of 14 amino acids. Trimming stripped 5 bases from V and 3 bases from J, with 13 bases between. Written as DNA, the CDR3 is TGTGCCAGCAGCCCGACGGGGTACGAAGAGACCCAGTACTTC. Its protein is CASSPTGYEETQYF.